A single sample is the source of the 10 T cell receptor beta chains below, sequenced in a study of metastatic and nonmetastatic thyroid tumors. MiXCR was used by TCRdb to re-call the PCR reads. This repertoire shows approximately 4,000 clones, 23% found once; its top ten account for roughly 10%. The entire patient cohort was treatment-naive prior to thyroid surgery. The material sequenced was tumor tissue. Receptors originate from a male donor with papillary thyroid cancer or a benign thyroid nodule (not recorded which). Some clones in this sample may be carry-over from other donors' samples.

This clone has more than one count but fewer than ten. A read error may account for a junction end that differs from germline. The chain has TRBV20-1 and TRBJ1-2; the D is unclear. The CDR3 has 13 amino acids. The germline CDR1 and CDR2 sequences are DFQATT and SNEGSKA (reference sequence). The DNA of the CDR3 is TGCAGTGCTAGAGGAGCAGGCAAATATGGCTACACCTTT. Translated: CSARGAGKYGYTF.

The chain uses TRBV30 and TRBJ1-4; D remains ambiguous. CDR3 length: 13 residues. CDR1 is GTSNPN, CDR2 SVGIG, per germline (reference sequence). The germline V and J ends were trimmed by 3 bases and 10 bases, with 15 bases remaining between them. CDR3: CAWSLTLSGKLFF. The CDR3, as DNA: TGTGCCTGGAGCTTGACCCTATCAGGAAAACTGTTTTTT.

V is TRBV11-1 and J is TRBJ2-7; possible D gene TRBD1, 5 bases. Trimming took off 2 bases at V and 2 bases at J, with 7 bases between the two ends. Germline loops: CDR1 SGHAT, CDR2 FQDESV (reference sequence). There are 13 residues in the CDR3. The CDR3: CASSLQGAYEQYF. As DNA, the CDR3 is TGTGCCAGCAGCTTACAAGGGGCCTACGAGCAGTACTTC.

In its sample, this clone ranks as large (0.1 to 1%). The chain has TRBV7-3 and TRBJ2-7; D gene uncertain. V was cut by 5 bases and J by 5 bases, with 4 bases left in between. CDR1 is SGHTA and CDR2 is FQGTGA in the germline V gene. CDR3 size: 10 residues. CDR3 in DNA: TGTGCCAGCAGCCGGCACGAGCAGTACTTC. Its protein is CASSRHEQYF.

By its share, this clone is medium-sized. The rearrangement uses TRBV5-1 and TRBJ2-5, with D perhaps matching TRBD1 (5 bases). Germline V gives CDR1 SGHRS, CDR2 YFSETQ. The CDR3 runs 13 residues. The V gene lost 5 bases and the J gene lost 1 base, with 9 bases spanning the gap. The chain's CDR3 is CASSLRAQETQYF. The DNA of the CDR3 is TGCGCCAGCAGTCTCAGGGCCCAAGAGACCCAGTACTTC.

V and J are TRBV28 and TRBJ2-7; 7 bases are shared with TRBD2. Germline values: CDR1 MDHEN, CDR2 SYDVKM. The CDR3 loop spans 14 amino acids. After removal of 4 bases from V and 1 base from J, the junction contained 4 bases not matched to a gene. CDR3 residues: CASSYQGGSYEQYF. The CDR3 nucleotides are TGTGCCAGCAGTTACCAGGGAGGGTCCTACGAGCAGTACTTC.

This clone was detected a few times. The gene calls are TRBV12-3 or TRBV12-4 and TRBJ2-7; D is ambiguous. The V gene lost 2 bases and the J gene lost 0 bases, with 5 bases spanning the gap. The CDR3 sequence is 13 residues long. The CDR3 reads CASSLWTSYEQYF. For the CDR3, the DNA is TGTGCCAGCAGTTTATGGACCTCCTACGAGCAGTACTTC.

This chain uses TRBV7-8 with TRBJ1-2; D possibly corresponds to TRBD1 (6 bases). The CDR3 covers 15 residues. The germline V gene has CDR1 SGHVS and CDR2 FQNEAQ. Trimming removed 5 bases at V and 0 bases at J, with 13 bases between. The CDR3: CASSPGAMSNYGYTF. CDR3 coding DNA: TGTGCCAGCAGCCCGGGGGCGATGTCTAACTATGGCTACACCTTC.

Judged by abundance, this clone is medium-sized (0.01 to 0.1%). The rearrangement joins TRBV5-1 to TRBJ1-5; a possible D gene is TRBD1 (6 bases). From germline, CDR1 is SGHRS and CDR2 YFSETQ. The CDR3 length is 14 residues. V lost 5 bases and J 6 bases, leaving 15 bases between the germline ends. CDR3 protein: CASSTGAGVQPQHF. Here the CDR3 DNA reads TGCGCCAGCAGTACGGGAGCAGGGGTTCAGCCCCAGCATTTT.

V is TRBV11-1 and J is TRBJ2-1, with 7 bases that match TRBD1. The CDR3 spans 16 residues. The germline V gene encodes CDR1 SGHAT and CDR2 FQDESV (reference sequence). The V segment lost 0 bases and the J segment 9 bases; nucleotides outside the gene matches: 11. CDR3 loop: CASSLAGLAGGFEQFF. Here the CDR3 DNA reads TGTGCCAGCAGCTTAGCGGGCCTCGCAGGGGGATTTGAGCAGTTCTTC.